A single T cell receptor beta chain is shown here with its context. This sample was taken from a study of blood T cell repertoires in COVID-19. Study in general: The study counted Cohort 3 donors as recovered given two negative PCRs, clearance, or symptom resolution. COVID-19 samples, acute and convalescent, were from the United States, Italy and Spain. Nucleic acid was either cDNA or gDNA, and it came from T cells, B-cell-depleted T cells, or PBMCs.

Germline CDR1 is MNHNS and CDR2 is SASEGT. CDR3 length equals 15 residues. V was pared by 0 bases and J by 2 bases, with 10 bases between. Grouping used clinical history reported by participants in a survey and questionnaire. TCRdb's copy holds only in-frame clones and misses some; the assay was immunoSEQ multiplex PCR. In the table there are 250,000 to 300,000 clones, 88% of which are singletons. Sequencing was carried out using PBMCs or T cells enriched from blood (not recorded which). This clonotype originated in a woman in her fifties or sixties in a cohort exposed to, infected with or recovered from COVID-19 (not recorded which). The rearrangement links TRBV6-1 to TRBJ1-2, with no clear D. CDR3 loop: CASSEAGRTNYGYTF. Here the CDR3 DNA reads TGTGCCAGCAGTGAAGCTGGGCGCACCAACTATGGCTACACCTTC.